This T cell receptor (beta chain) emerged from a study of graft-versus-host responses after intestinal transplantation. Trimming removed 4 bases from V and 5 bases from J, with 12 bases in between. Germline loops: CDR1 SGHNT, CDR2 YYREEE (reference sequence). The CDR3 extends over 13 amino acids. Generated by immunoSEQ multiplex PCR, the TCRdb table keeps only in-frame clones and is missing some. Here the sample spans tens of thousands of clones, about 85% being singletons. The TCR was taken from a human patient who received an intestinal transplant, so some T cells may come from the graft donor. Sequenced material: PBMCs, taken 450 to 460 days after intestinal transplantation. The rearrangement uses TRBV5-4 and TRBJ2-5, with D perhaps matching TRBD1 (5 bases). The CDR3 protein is CASSPQGGETQYF. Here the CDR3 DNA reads TGTGCCAGCAGCCCCCAGGGTGGGGAGACCCAGTACTTC.